This is a list of T cell receptor beta chains from one sample in a study of blood T cells in healthy people across ages. In TCRdb, the 5' RACE reads were re-called with MiXCR into one record per CDR3 protein. The sample carries 580,000 or so distinct CDR3 sequences, around 48% recorded once. The sequencing sample was made of blood. The receptors stem from an elderly man in good health. Both conserved end residues are part of each CDR3. Each record gives: CDR3 length, V gene, D gene, clone size, J gene, CDR3 DNA, CDR3 protein. A D gene is named only where the DNA matches it firmly. Clone size appears in some rows only: once, few, many, or a class for an expanded clone.

15	TRBV5-1	TRBD2	-	TRBJ2-1	TGCGCCAGCAGCCCCTCGACTAGCCGGGCCAATGAGCGGTTCTTC	CASSPSTSRANERFF
12	TRBV20-1	-	-	TRBJ2-3	TGCAGTGCTAGAGCCCCGGGAGATACGCAGTATTTT	CSARAPGDTQYF
15	TRBV27	TRBD2	-	TRBJ2-7	TGTGCCAGCAACCATCAAGCGGGAGCGATCTACGAGCAGTACTTC	CASNHQAGAIYEQYF
12	TRBV20-1	-	few	TRBJ1-2	TGCAGTGCTAGACCGGATAACTATGGCTACACCTTC	CSARPDNYGYTF
14	TRBV5-1	-	few	TRBJ2-1	TGCGCCAGCAGCCAGAGAGGGGACAATTATGAGCAGTTCTTC	CASSQRGDNYEQFF
19	TRBV11-2	TRBD2	-	TRBJ2-1	TGTGCCAGCAGCTTAGGGACTAGCGGGGGCCGGAGCTCCTACAATGAGCAGTTCTTC	CASSLGTSGGRSSYNEQFF
15	TRBV7-2	TRBD2	-	TRBJ2-7	TGTGCCAGCAGCTCAGTAGCGGGGGGCCTTCACGAGCAGTACTTC	CASSSVAGGLHEQYF
15	TRBV6-5	-	many	TRBJ2-5	TGTGCCAGCAGTTACTCGATTCGGGGAAGGGAGACCCAGTACTTC	CASSYSIRGRETQYF
15	TRBV4-3	-	many	TRBJ2-5	TGCGCCAGCAGCCAAGACGGGACTCAAAGAGAGACCCAGTACTTC	CASSQDGTQRETQYF
14	TRBV20-1	-	few	TRBJ1-1	TGCAGTGCTACACGACCGCCGGGGGGCACTGAAGCTTTCTTT	CSATRPPGGTEAFF
14	TRBV20-1	-	-	TRBJ2-4	TGCAGTGCGGAAGACAGGACGATCTCCTACGGGCAGTACTTC	CSAEDRTISYGQYF
18	TRBV27	TRBD2	few	TRBJ2-1	TGTGCCAGCAGTTTAGGAGTCCCAGCGGGAGGGCCATACAATGAGCAGTTCTTC	CASSLGVPAGGPYNEQFF
13	TRBV29-1	-	few	TRBJ2-3	TGCAGCGTTGAGGAGACTAGCACAGATACGCAGTATTTT	CSVEETSTDTQYF
13	TRBV30	-	once	TRBJ1-5	TGTGCCTGGACTACAGGGTTAAATCAGCCCCAGCATTTT	CAWTTGLNQPQHF
18	TRBV6-2/TRBV6-3	-	-	TRBJ2-2	TGTGCCAGCAGTTACCCCATTTCAGGGCACGGATACGCCGGGGAGCTGTTTTTT	CASSYPISGHGYAGELFF
16	TRBV6-2/TRBV6-3	TRBD2	-	TRBJ2-3	TGTGCCAGCAGTTACTCAACTAGCGGGAGACGTTTTACGCAGTATTTT	CASSYSTSGRRFTQYF
12	TRBV6-6	-	many	TRBJ1-2	TGTGCCAGCAGTCCACAGGACTATGGCTACACCTTC	CASSPQDYGYTF
13	TRBV29-1	-	-	TRBJ1-2	TGCAGCGTTGTAGGGCAGGGAATAAATGGCTACACCTTC	CSVVGQGINGYTF
14	TRBV9	-	-	TRBJ1-5	TGTGCCAGCAGCGGTCCCGGGATCAATCAGCCCCAGCATTTT	CASSGPGINQPQHF
17	TRBV7-9	TRBD1	-	TRBJ1-4	TGTGCCAGCAGCTTTCCGGGACAGGGGGCTCGGGGTGAAAAACTGTTTTTT	CASSFPGQGARGEKLFF
15	TRBV6-5	TRBD2	many	TRBJ2-5	TGTGCCAGCAAGCGACTAGCGGGAGGACAAGAGACCCAGTACTTC	CASKRLAGGQETQYF
22	TRBV11-2	-	-	TRBJ2-1	TGTGCCAGCAGCTTAGTTAGCGCCGGCCTGCATAACCTCATCGTCTCCTACAATGAGCAGTTCTTC	CASSLVSAGLHNLIVSYNEQFF
14	TRBV7-7	-	-	TRBJ2-3	TGTGCTAGCAGTCGTAGCTTGGGCACAGGTACGCAGTATTTT	CASSRSLGTGTQYF
16	TRBV7-9	-	few	TRBJ2-3	TGTGCCAGCAGCCCGGCCATTTACGCTAGCACAGATACGCAGTATTTT	CASSPAIYASTDTQYF
14	TRBV7-2	-	few	TRBJ2-5	TGTGCCAGCAGCCCCCCCGGAGGGTGGGAGACCCAGTACTTC	CASSPPGGWETQYF
15	TRBV4-1	TRBD2	few	TRBJ2-7	TGCGCCAGCAGCCAAGAAGAAGCGGGACTATACGAGCAGTACTTC	CASSQEEAGLYEQYF
12	TRBV11-2	-	-	TRBJ2-7	TGTGCCAGCAGAGTTTCCCTATACGAGCAGTACTTC	CASRVSLYEQYF
17	TRBV7-2	TRBD1	-	TRBJ2-1	TGTGCCAGCAGCTTAGTCGGAGGGGGACAGGGACGCAATGAGCAGTTCTTC	CASSLVGGGQGRNEQFF
15	TRBV2	TRBD2	-	TRBJ2-2	TGTGCCAGCAGGATTTTAGCGGGGGGGCCCGGGGAGCTGTTTTTT	CASRILAGGPGELFF
14	TRBV29-1	TRBD1	once	TRBJ2-7	TGCAGCGTGCTTGGGACAGGGGCCACCTACGAGCAGTACTTC	CSVLGTGATYEQYF
15	TRBV5-1	-	-	TRBJ1-1	TGCGCCAGCAGCTCAACTCGGGGCTTCGGCACTGAAGCTTTCTTT	CASSSTRGFGTEAFF
17	TRBV4-3	TRBD2	-	TRBJ2-3	TGCGCCCGCAGCCAAGATTTGCTAGCGGGGGACCCAGATACGCAGTATTTT	CARSQDLLAGDPDTQYF
14	TRBV18	TRBD1	many	TRBJ1-2	TGTGCCAGCAGCCCCGGGACAGGGAACTATGGCTACACCTTC	CASSPGTGNYGYTF
16	TRBV6-6	-	many	TRBJ2-1	TGTGCCAGCAGTTACTCGCTCCGAAGTTCTTCGGATGAGCAGTTCTTC	CASSYSLRSSSDEQFF
13	TRBV27	TRBD1	few	TRBJ2-1	TGTGCCAGCGCGGGACAGGTCTACAATGAGCAGTTCTTC	CASAGQVYNEQFF
14	TRBV9	TRBD2	few	TRBJ2-1	TGTGCCAGCAGCGTAACGCTGGCGGGAGGTGAGCAGTTCTTC	CASSVTLAGGEQFF
12	TRBV20-1	-	few	TRBJ2-5	TGCAGTGCCGAAGGTGTCAGGGAGACCCAGTACTTC	CSAEGVRETQYF
15	TRBV6-1	-	once	TRBJ1-4	TGTGCCAGCAGTGTCGGCTGGGGCACCGGGGAAAAACTGTTTTTT	CASSVGWGTGEKLFF
14	TRBV29-1	TRBD1	few	TRBJ2-3	TGCAGCGTGGGGACGCAGGGGGCGGGGGATACGCAGTATTTT	CSVGTQGAGDTQYF
13	TRBV5-1	TRBD1	-	TRBJ2-1	TGCGCCAGGGCCGGGACAGGGACCAATGAGCAGTTCTTC	CARAGTGTNEQFF
17	TRBV10-3	TRBD1	-	TRBJ2-1	TGTGCCATCAGTGATAGTGGGACAGGGGGCTCCTACAATGAGCAGTTCTTC	CAISDSGTGGSYNEQFF